This T cell receptor beta chain was documented in a study of sequential checkpoint blockade in melanoma. Across the whole study: Arm A got nivolumab then ipilimumab; arm B the reverse, 1:1. Both treatment sequences were followed by maintenance nivolumab.

V was clipped by 0 bases and J by 3 bases; unmatched bases: 4. CDR1 is MNHEY and CDR2 is SVGAGI in the germline V gene. The CDR3 loop spans 16 amino acids. Treatment meaning: randomized to nivolumab then ipilimumab (arm A) or the reverse (arm B). None of the patients previously received DNA-damaging chemotherapy. Live CD3+CD8+ CD19− CD56− cells were sorted from PBMCs. The data were produced by immunoSEQ multiplex PCR, yet TCRdb's version contains in-frame clones alone and is incomplete. The sample has tens of thousands of clones, 82% seen once. This sequence originates from a human donor with melanoma. The source was CD8+ T cells sorted from blood (inferred from file names), collected from a patient given nivolumab and ipilimumab in sequence. The V gene is TRBV6-5, the J gene TRBJ2-1; 8 nucleotides line up with TRBD2. The CDR3 loop reads CASSYSMGLGYNEQFF. In nucleotides, the CDR3 is TGTGCCAGCAGTTACTCGATGGGACTAGGCTACAATGAGCAGTTCTTC.